These 17 T cell receptor beta chains were sequenced from one sample in a study of blood T cell repertoires in COVID-19. Assay: immunoSEQ multiplex PCR; the TCRdb copy retains only in-frame clones and omits some. The sample shows 410,000 or so clones, 75% to 90% of them seen only once. Sequenced material: peripheral blood. The source is a woman under 40 with active or convalescent COVID-19.

The gene calls are TRBV19 and TRBJ1-2, with 12 bases lining up with TRBD1. CDR1 is LNHDA, CDR2 SQIVND, per germline (reference sequence). CDR3 length: 17 residues. With 3 bases clipped from V and 8 bases from J, the junction kept 13 bases outside the gene matches. CDR3: CASSISRAGQGARGYTF. Written as DNA, the CDR3 is TGTGCCAGTAGTATCTCCAGAGCGGGACAGGGGGCGCGGGGCTACACCTTC. The entire variable domain, with the rest obtained from reference TRBV19 and TRBJ1-2, is as follows: DGGITQSPKYLFRKEGQNVTLSCEQNLNHDAMYWYRQDPGQGLRLIYYSQIVNDFQKGDIAEGYSVSREKKESFPLTVTSAQKNPTAFYLCASSISRAGQGARGYTFGSGTRLTVV.

This clone was detected only a few times. The V gene is TRBV7-8, the J gene TRBJ1-1; tentative D call: TRBD1 (6 bases). The CDR3 extends over 14 amino acids. Trimming removed 0 bases from V and 1 base from J, with 6 bases in between. Germline V gene lookup returns CDR1 SGHVS and CDR2 FQNEAQ. The CDR3 sequence: CASSLADRNTEAFF. CDR3 bases: TGTGCCAGCAGCTTAGCGGACAGGAACACTGAAGCTTTCTTT.

V usage is TRBV7-9 and J usage is TRBJ2-1; D perhaps matches TRBD2 (6 bases). The CDR3 contains 15 residues. Germline loops: CDR1 SEHNR, CDR2 FQNEAQ (reference sequence). Trimming removed 5 bases from V and 2 bases from J, with 13 bases in between. In nucleotides, the CDR3 is TGTGCCAGCAGCCCGACCGCGGGGCCCTACAATGAGCAGTTCTTC. Residues: CASSPTAGPYNEQFF.

This chain connects TRBV7-8 to TRBJ1-2; D unclear. V was trimmed by 5 bases and J by 0 bases, leaving 13 bases between them. Germline CDR1 SGHVS, CDR2 FQNEAQ. CDR3 length: 15 amino acids. CDR3 region: CASSPQAGANYGYTF. The CDR3 DNA reads as TGTGCCAGCAGCCCCCAAGCCGGGGCTAACTATGGCTACACCTTC.

The table lists this clone with a count of one. The chain employs TRBV27 and TRBJ1-2; TRBD1 might be the D (6 bases). The V end was cut by 2 bases, the J end by 7 bases, with 11 bases between. Germline V gene data show CDR1 as MNHEY and CDR2 as SMNVEV (reference sequence). CDR3 size: 13 residues. CDR3 coding DNA: TGTGCCAGCAGTTTAGGGCAGGGGACTGGCTACACCTTC. Translated, it gives CASSLGQGTGYTF.

The chain employs TRBV6-5 and TRBJ2-1; D might be TRBD1 (5 bases). Germline values: CDR1 MNHEY, CDR2 SVGAGI. The length of the CDR3 is 16 residues. With 4 bases removed from V and 2 bases from J, the gap between germline ends came to 15 bases. CDR3 nucleotides: TGTGCCAGCAGTTCCCTGGGGCGTAACACCTACAATGAGCAGTTCTTC. Amino acids: CASSSLGRNTYNEQFF.

The rearrangement joins TRBV6-2 or TRBV6-3 to TRBJ2-5; maybe TRBD2 (6 bases). Germline CDR1 MNHEY, CDR2 SVGEGT. V lost 6 bases and J 5 bases, leaving 22 bases between the germline ends. The CDR3 extends over 16 amino acids. In nucleotides, the CDR3 is TGTGCCAGCAGCCTAGCGACGGGGAATAACGCGGAGACCCAGTACTTC. Translating it yields CASSLATGNNAETQYF.

The rearrangement joins TRBV4-1 to TRBJ2-7; 9 nucleotides match TRBD2. Trimming took 1 base from V and 5 from J; bases not matched to a gene: 9. The germline CDR1 and CDR2 sequences are MGHRA and YSYEKL. The CDR3 is 16 amino acids. In nucleotides, the CDR3 is TGCGCCAGCAGCCAAGGTGGGCCTAGCGGGACTGACGAGCAGTACTTC. The encoded protein is CASSQGGPSGTDEQYF.

The chain uses TRBV18 and TRBJ2-1, with 8 bases aligning to TRBD1. The CDR3 has 15 amino acids. From germline, CDR1 is KGHSH and CDR2 LQKENI. V lost 6 bases and J lost 5; bases outside the gene matches: 9. CDR3 sequence (DNA): TGTGCCAGCTCCCGCGGACAGGGTAGGAACAATGAGCAGTTCTTC. As protein: CASSRGQGRNNEQFF.

In its sample, this clone was seen once. This chain joins TRBV15 and TRBJ1-5; 9 bases are a match to TRBD1. Losses at the gene ends were 3 bases for V and 1 base for J; bases not matched to a gene: 4. The CDR3 length is 16 residues. Germline V gene sequence: CDR1 LNHNV, CDR2 YYDKDF (reference sequence). CDR3 bases: TGTGCCACCAGCAGGACCGACAGGGGGAGCAATCAGCCCCAGCATTTT. Protein sequence: CATSRTDRGSNQPQHF.

CDR3 DNA sequence: TGTGCCAGCAGCCCCGCTGAAGAGCTTGAAGCTTTCTTT. This translates into CASSPAEELEAFF. This chain uses TRBV6-5 with TRBJ1-1, with D unclear. The CDR3 covers 13 residues. Germline CDR1 MNHEY, CDR2 SVGAGI. V was trimmed by 6 bases and J by 7 bases, leaving 15 bases between them.

The V and J genes are TRBV7-6 and TRBJ1-1, with D hard to call. Trimming left V 5 bases short and J 0 bases short, with 4 bases between. This CDR3 has 12 residues. Germline loops: CDR1 SGHVS, CDR2 FNYEAQ. The CDR3 reads CASSQLNTEAFF. The CDR3 bases are TGTGCCAGCAGCCAGTTGAACACTGAAGCTTTCTTT.

The rearrangement links TRBV12-3 or TRBV12-4 to TRBJ1-1; 7 bases map to TRBD1. The ends lost 7 bases at V and 7 bases at J; junction bases unmatched: 9. The CDR3 is 13 residues long. This chain's CDR3 is CASTLGQASEAFF. The CDR3 DNA is TGTGCCAGCACCCTCGGACAGGCTAGTGAAGCTTTCTTT.

The chain combines TRBV10-1 with TRBJ2-3, with 9 bases lining up with TRBD2. CDR3 length: 16 amino acids. From germline, CDR1 is WNHNN and CDR2 SYGVQD (reference sequence). After removal of 6 bases from V and 6 bases from J, the junction contained 13 bases not matched to a gene. The CDR3 DNA sequence: TGCGCCAGCAGAGCCGGGACTAGCTACCAGGGGGATACGCAGTATTTT. It encodes CASRAGTSYQGDTQYF.

The chain employs TRBV19 and TRBJ1-2; D unclear. Deletions cut 3 bases from V and 6 bases from J, with 14 bases between. CDR1 and CDR2 from the germline V gene are LNHDA and SQIVND (reference sequence). The CDR3 is 14 residues long. CDR3 amino acids: CASSILGRMDGYTF. The CDR3 DNA reads as TGTGCCAGTAGTATCCTCGGGAGAATGGATGGCTACACCTTC. Supplemented by reference TRBV19 and TRBJ1-2, the full variable domain reads DGGITQSPKYLFRKEGQNVTLSCEQNLNHDAMYWYRQDPGQGLRLIYYSQIVNDFQKGDIAEGYSVSREKKESFPLTVTSAQKNPTAFYLCASSILGRMDGYTFGSGTRLTVV.

V gene TRBV5-1 combines with J gene TRBJ2-3; 8 positions agree with TRBD1. Germline V CDR1 and CDR2: SGHRS, YFSETQ. The CDR3 is made up of 14 amino acids. Trimming took 6 bases from V and 0 from J; bases not matched to a gene: 3. The CDR3 here is CASMRTGSTDTQYF. The CDR3 DNA reads TGCGCCAGCATGCGGACAGGGAGCACAGATACGCAGTATTTT. The variable domain in full, completed from reference TRBV5-1 and TRBJ2-3, reads KAGVTQTPRYLIKTRGQQVTLSCSPISGHRSVSWYQQTPGQGLQFLFEYFSETQRNKGNFPGRFSGRQFSNSRSEMNVSTLELGDSALYLCASMRTGSTDTQYFGPGTRLTVL.

The V call is TRBV19, the J call TRBJ1-5, with D possibly being TRBD1 (6 bases). The CDR3 runs 18 residues. Germline V gene sequence: CDR1 LNHDA, CDR2 SQIVND (reference sequence). V was pared by 4 bases and J by 0 bases, with 19 bases between. The CDR3 sequence is CASSTIRDTAYSNQPQHF. In DNA, the CDR3 is TGTGCCAGTAGTACGATAAGGGACACAGCATATAGCAATCAGCCCCAGCATTTT.